The TCR beta chain described here comes from a study of HIV-infected children after antiretroviral therapy interruption. Study context: Interruption-arm sampling covered weeks 0, 12, interruption end (24 or 48), and about 3 years post-study. In continuous treatment, analyzed samples were from weeks 0, 48 and 150.

This clonotype was observed many times. The antigen is undetermined. CDR3 size: 17 residues. The germline gives CDR1 LNHDA, CDR2 SQIVND (reference sequence). V was shortened by 4 bases and J by 3 bases, with 21 bases between the two germline ends. A 3' RACE protocol on RNA, with unique molecular identifiers, produced the TCR library. TCRdb analysed the 3' RACE reads with MiXCR anew, one entry per CDR3 protein. The table has about 89,000 distinct CDR3 sequences, about 6.9% seen once. Overall study results and limits: Naive CD4+ Gini coefficient rose by interruption end, suggesting clonal expansion.

The sample's treatment: PENTA 11 planned treatment interruption arm or continuous ART arm. Sorting from thawed PBMCs isolated naive CD4+ CD45RA+ CD45RO- T cells. The chain joins TRBV19 to TRBJ1-2, with no clear D. This sample comprised CD45RA+ CD4+ T cells from PBMCs, pooled from several time points, obtained from a donor given antiretroviral therapy, either interrupted or continuous. Subset specified: naive CD4+ CD45RA+ CD45RO- T cells. The clonotype comes from a pool of human donors with HIV. Here the CDR3 reads CASSTARGAPTYYGYTF. In nucleotides, the CDR3 is TGTGCCAGTAGTACAGCCCGGGGAGCCCCCACTTACTATGGCTACACCTTC.